The next 5 T cell receptor beta chains were all read from a single sample in a study of monozygotic twins with inflammatory bowel disease. TCRdb processed the 5' RACE reads again and assigns one entry to each CDR3 protein, with no DNA. The sample has fewer than 550,000 distinct CDR3 sequences; the top ten hold approximately 2.3%. Sequences were obtained from blood. The source of these receptors is a human donor with ulcerative colitis or Crohn's disease, or a healthy co-twin of an affected twin (not recorded which).

V is TRBV20-1 and J is TRBJ2-2; TCRdb's D call, TRBD2, is unchecked because there is no DNA. Germline CDR1 reads DFQATT; CDR2 reads SNEGSKA (reference sequence). The length of the CDR3 is 13 residues. The CDR3: CSASKLAGLGLFF.

The genes are TRBV4-1 and TRBJ1-1. The CDR3 length is 17 residues. Germline lookup yields CDR1 MGHRA and CDR2 YSYEKL. CDR3 sequence reads: CASSQEAGGSLITEAFF.

The gene calls are TRBV6-5 and TRBJ1-6. Germline CDR1 and CDR2: MNHEY and SVGAGI. There are 13 residues in the CDR3. This CDR3 is CASSYSGSTPLHF.

The rearrangement joins TRBV5-5 to TRBJ2-5; TCRdb outputs TRBD1, but without DNA this stays unchecked. The CDR3 contains 18 residues. Germline V gene lookup returns CDR1 SGHKS and CDR2 YYEKEE (reference sequence). This CDR3 is CASSSFLRDRVVGETQYF.

The chain links TRBV18 to TRBJ1-4; TCRdb lists TRBD1, though no DNA is available to test this call. Germline V gives CDR1 KGHSH, CDR2 LQKENI. The CDR3 runs 14 residues. CDR3 loop: CASSPSGAREKLFF.